This T cell receptor (beta chain) was documented in a study of T-cell memory formation after mild COVID-19. TCR alpha and TCR beta cDNA libraries carrying sample barcodes and UMIs were produced by 5'RACE using constant-segment primers. TCRdb redid the calling of the 5' RACE reads with MiXCR, one entry per CDR3 protein. This table holds about 100,000 distinct CDR3 sequences, 18% found once. Germline assignment: CDR1 GTSNPN and CDR2 SVGIG (reference sequence). V lost 0 bases and J lost 5, with 7 bases in between. CDR3 length: 12 residues. The sample holds many counts of this clonotype. Its target is unknown. Study outcomes and limitations: The main location of contracting CD4+ clones was CM and EM, and that of contracting CD8+ clones was EMRA. Memory from before infection featured some responding clones, which suggests cross-reactive memory joined. Contracting clones from day 15 to 85 had balanced CD4/CD8; later expanders favoured CD4+.

The genes are TRBV30 and TRBJ2-5, with D maybe TRBD1 (6 bases). This clonotype was obtained from a man aged 18 to 29 who had mild COVID-19 (a few samples of this study predate the infection). Cell type and time point are not known. The material sequenced was PBMCs or a T cell subset sorted from them (not recorded which). CDR3 coding DNA: TGTGCCTGGAGTGTACAGGGTGAGACCCAGTACTTC. Translated: CAWSVQGETQYF. Together with reference TRBV30 and TRBJ2-5, the CDR3 gives the full variable domain: SQTIHQWPATLVQPVGSPLSLECTVEGTSNPNLYWYRQAAGRGLQLLFYSVGIGQISSEVPQNLSASRPQDRQFILSSKKLLLSDSGFYLCAWSVQGETQYFGPGTRLLVL.